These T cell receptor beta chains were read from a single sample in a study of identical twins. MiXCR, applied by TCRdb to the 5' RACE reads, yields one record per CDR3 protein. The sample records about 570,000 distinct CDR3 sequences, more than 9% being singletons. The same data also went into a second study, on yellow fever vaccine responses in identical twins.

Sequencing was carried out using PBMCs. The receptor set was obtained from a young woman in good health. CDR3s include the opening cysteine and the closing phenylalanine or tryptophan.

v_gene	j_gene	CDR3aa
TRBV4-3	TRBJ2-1	CASSQWTSGIWDEQFF
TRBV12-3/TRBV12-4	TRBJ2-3	CASSPSGEMWGTDTQYF
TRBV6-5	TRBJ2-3	CASSSIAGGTDTQYF
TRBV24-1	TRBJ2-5	CATTEGSQETQYF
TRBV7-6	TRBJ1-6	CASSLISGAHNSPLHF
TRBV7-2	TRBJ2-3	CASSLRPGGEDTQYF
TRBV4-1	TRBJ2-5	CASSLGTRKGLGTQYF
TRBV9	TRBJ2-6	CASSAGQGGTGANVLTF
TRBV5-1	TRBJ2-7	CASSSGPSGGLSSYEQYF
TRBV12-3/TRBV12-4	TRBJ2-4	CASSLGEWSKNIQYF
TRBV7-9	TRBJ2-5	CASSNGLAGGETQYF
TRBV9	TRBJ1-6	CASSVGGTWDSPLHF
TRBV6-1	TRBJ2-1	CASSRGERGAARDNEQFF
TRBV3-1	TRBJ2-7	CASSQDFNPVEQYF
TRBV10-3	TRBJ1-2	CAISEVGQGYGYTF
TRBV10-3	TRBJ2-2	CAIRKTLADNTGELFF
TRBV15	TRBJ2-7	CATSQRTGTSYEQYF
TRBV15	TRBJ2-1	CATSREQGAGYEQFF
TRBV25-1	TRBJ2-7	CASSQDTGFQYF
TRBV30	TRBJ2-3	CAWSSGRLNTDTQYF
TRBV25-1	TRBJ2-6	CASSELVVREFAGANVLTF
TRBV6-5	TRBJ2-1	CASSYTTGLAGNEQFF
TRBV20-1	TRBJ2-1	CSATGTSGPNEQFF
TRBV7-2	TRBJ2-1	CASSFTVEQFF
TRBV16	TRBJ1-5	CASSQTGTGQSQPQHF
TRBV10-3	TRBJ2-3	CAIRTGNSTDTQYF
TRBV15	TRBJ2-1	CATSSVHLAGGPYNEQFF
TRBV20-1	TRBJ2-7	CSARDGDRGTYEQYF
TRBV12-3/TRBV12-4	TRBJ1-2	CASSPGGTGYGYTF
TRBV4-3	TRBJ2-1	CASSPTRLAGMYEQFF
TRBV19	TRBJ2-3	CASSIMRGGTDTQYF
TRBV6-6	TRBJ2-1	CASQEPNNEQFF
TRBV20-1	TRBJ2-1	CSASPGDTFKSDEQFF
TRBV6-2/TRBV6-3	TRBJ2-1	CASTVRVTLEQFF
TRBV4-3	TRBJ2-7	CASSQSTLSRIEQYF
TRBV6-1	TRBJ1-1	CASTGQGYTEAFF
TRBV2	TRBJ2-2	CAGRGGVTGELFF
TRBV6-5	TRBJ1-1	CASRGGLTEAFF
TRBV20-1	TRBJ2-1	CSARDPLAGYNEQFF
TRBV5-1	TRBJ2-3	CASSFTSGSLTDTQYF
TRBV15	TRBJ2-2	CATSKSRQGAVTGELFF
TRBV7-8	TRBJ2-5	CASSSTGGQETQYF
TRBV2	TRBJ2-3	CASSLLAGADTQYF
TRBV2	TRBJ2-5	CASSPGQGWETQYF
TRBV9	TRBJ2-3	CASSVNTDTQYF
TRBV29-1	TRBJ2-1	CSGLAGVNEQFF
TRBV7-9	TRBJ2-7	CASMGARSSYEQYF
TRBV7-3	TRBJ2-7	CASSFPKGTICEQYF
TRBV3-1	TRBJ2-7	CASSFAGGGTLEQYF
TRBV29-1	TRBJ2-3	CSGWLVGTDTQYF
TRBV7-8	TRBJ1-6	CASSSGDGNSPLHF
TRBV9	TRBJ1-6	CASSEGTGGNSPLHF
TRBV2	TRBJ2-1	CASSEAGGGNNEQFF
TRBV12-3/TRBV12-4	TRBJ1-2	CASSIPGDGYTF